Below, 16 T cell receptor beta chains from the same sample are listed, as sequenced in a study of molecular identifiers for immune sequencing clone quantification. MiXCR, applied by TCRdb to the PCR reads, yields one record per CDR3 protein. The profile shows under 600,000 distinct CDR3 sequences, 20% to 25% of them singletons. The sequencing input was naive CD8+ T cells from blood, with Jurkat cell RNA spiked in. Sample subset: FACS-sorted CD8+CD4-CCR7+CD45RA+ naive T cells. These TCRs come from a human donor in good health. Some libraries in this study had Jurkat cell RNA spiked in.

With respect to this clonotype: A single base separates this from a much larger clone, so it may be a read error. No conserved phenylalanine or tryptophan is present at the end of the CDR3, so a read error is the likely explanation. The chain links TRBV28 to TRBJ2-5; no clear D. The CDR3 runs 17 residues. V was shortened by 4 bases and J by 2 bases, with 20 bases between the two germline ends. In germline, CDR1 is MDHEN, CDR2 SYDVKM. The CDR3 DNA reads TGTGCCAGCAGTTCCCCTCTAGGCGCGGCTCTTCAAGAGACCCAGTACCTC. Amino acid sequence: CASSSPLGAALQETQYL.

This clonotype was counted ten times or more. The chain carries TRBV5-1 and TRBJ1-1; no clear D gene. The CDR3 length is 13 residues. CDR1 and CDR2 from the germline V gene are SGHRS and YFSETQ. V was clipped by 4 bases and J by 8 bases, with 15 bases between them. The CDR3 region has the DNA TGCGCCAGCAGCGAAACCGGGATCCCAGAAGCTTTCTTT. Encoded protein: CASSETGIPEAFF.

Remarks on this clonotype: A much larger clone sits a single nucleotide away, making a read error possible. The V and J genes are TRBV7-9 and TRBJ2-2; 8 bases align to TRBD2. The CDR3 contains 17 residues. Germline CDR1 and CDR2: SEHNR and FQNEAQ (reference sequence). Losses at the gene ends were 3 bases for V and 4 bases for J; bases not matched to a gene: 10. In DNA, the CDR3 is TGTGCCAGCAGCTTGACGCCGGGACTAGATCTCACCGGGGAGCTGTTTTTT. Its protein is CASSLTPGLDLTGELFF.

The chain combines TRBV19 with TRBJ1-1; D unresolved. Germline V gene sequence: CDR1 LNHDA, CDR2 SQIVND (reference sequence). V lost 4 bases and J lost 4, with 7 bases in between. The CDR3 runs to 12 residues. The CDR3 DNA reads as TGTGCCAGTAGTACGGGAAGCACTGAAGCTTTCTTT. The encoded protein is CASSTGSTEAFF.

This clonotype has more than one count but fewer than ten. V is TRBV19 and J is TRBJ1-5; 9 bases fit TRBD1. V lost 5 bases and J lost 3; bases outside the gene matches: 8. This CDR3 has 16 amino acids. Germline values: CDR1 LNHDA, CDR2 SQIVND (reference sequence). CDR3 DNA sequence: TGTGCCAGTAGTGACCGGGACAGGGCTTCCAATCAGCCCCAGCATTTT. It translates to CASSDRDRASNQPQHF.

This clonotype was detected a few times. The V gene is TRBV4-3, the J gene TRBJ2-7, with D possibly TRBD2 on 5 matching bases. Trimming stripped 2 bases from V and 4 bases from J, with 12 bases between. The germline V gene has CDR1 LGHNA and CDR2 YSLEER. There are 14 residues in the CDR3. CDR3 amino acids: CASSQPTRGYEQYF. The CDR3 DNA reads TGCGCCAGCAGCCAACCAACCCGGGGTTACGAGCAGTACTTC.

This clonotype was recorded at least ten times. The chain recombines TRBV6-5 with TRBJ2-5; 14 nucleotides match TRBD2. V gave up 5 bases and J gave up 5 bases; unmatched junction bases: 4. This CDR3 region has 15 residues. Germline V gene data show CDR1 as MNHEY and CDR2 as SVGAGI. The CDR3 protein is CASSGLAGGGETQYF. The CDR3, as DNA: TGTGCCAGCAGTGGACTAGCGGGAGGAGGGGAGACCCAGTACTTC.

Note on this clonotype: Relative to the germline gene, one junction end is altered; a read error may explain this. V is TRBV27 and J is TRBJ1-5; D not resolved. CDR1 MNHEY and CDR2 SMNVEV come from the germline V gene (reference sequence). This CDR3 is 17 amino acids long. DNA of the CDR3: TGTGCCAGCAGTCTTAACTCGGCCGGGCCTAAAAATCAGCCCCAGCGTTTT. It codes for CASSLNSAGPKNQPQRF.

On this clonotype: Just one base apart from a much larger clone, this may be a read error. This CDR3 fails to terminate in the conserved phenylalanine or tryptophan, so it likely reflects a read error. The CDR3, as DNA: TGTGCCAGCAGCTCTGATCTCCCAGATACGCAGTATTCT. Protein sequence: CASSSDLPDTQYS. The V and J genes are TRBV7-6 and TRBJ2-3; no definite D call. V was clipped by 4 bases and J by 4 bases, with 9 bases between them. From germline, CDR1 is SGHVS and CDR2 FNYEAQ. The CDR3 length is 13 residues.

A remark on this clonotype: A much larger clonotype is one base distant, so this may be a read error. The V gene is TRBV20-1, the J gene TRBJ2-7, with 13 bases that match TRBD2. V trimming: 5 bases; J trimming: 5 bases; junction bases outside the gene matches: 9. The CDR3 spans 15 residues. Germline V gene sequence: CDR1 DFQATT, CDR2 SNEGSKA (reference sequence). CDR3: CSARGLAGAMNEQYF. For the CDR3, the DNA is TGCAGTGCTCGCGGACTAGCGGGGGCTATGAACGAGCAGTACTTC.

CDR3 DNA sequence: TGTGCCAGCAGTTCGGGACAGGGGATGGACGGGGCCAACGTCCTGACTTTC. The encoded protein is CASSSGQGMDGANVLTF. The chain is built from TRBV6-2 or TRBV6-3 and TRBJ2-6, with 10 bases fitting TRBD1. Trimming took 4 bases from V and 4 from J; bases not matched to a gene: 7. The germline gives CDR1 MNHEY, CDR2 SVGEGT. This CDR3 is built from 17 residues.

Ten or more counts support this clonotype. This sequence joins TRBV20-1 and TRBJ1-2; D gene unclear. Trimming shortened V by 3 bases and J by 3 bases, and 11 bases separated the two germline ends. CDR3 size: 13 residues. The germline CDR1 and CDR2 sequences are DFQATT and SNEGSKA (reference sequence). The CDR3: CSASRTTDYGYTF. Written as DNA, the CDR3 is TGCAGTGCTAGCCGGACGACCGACTATGGCTACACCTTC.

On this clonotype: It may be a read error: a sequence one base away is much more abundant. The rearrangement uses TRBV7-6 and TRBJ1-6; 7 nucleotides match TRBD1. CDR3 length: 14 amino acids. The germline V gene encodes CDR1 SGHVS and CDR2 FNYEAQ. As DNA, the CDR3 is TGTGCCAGCAGCCCAGGACAGGCTAATTCACCCCTCCGCTTT. Protein: CASSPGQANSPLRF.

This chain connects TRBV7-6 to TRBJ1-4; no clear D. There are 13 residues in the CDR3. Germline V gives CDR1 SGHVS, CDR2 FNYEAQ. The V end was cut by 4 bases, the J end by 8 bases, with 11 bases between. The CDR3 DNA reads as TGTGCCAGCAGCTCCCTTGGGGAAGAAAAACTGTTTTTT. Translation: CASSSLGEEKLFF.

The CDR3 DNA sequence: TGCGCCAGCAGCCGCAAAGAAGGAGGTTACTATGGCTACACCTTC. Protein product: CASSRKEGGYYGYTF. The chain combines TRBV4-1 with TRBJ1-2; D remains unclear. V lost 4 bases to trimming and J lost 3 bases, with 15 bases between them. CDR3 length equals 15 residues. The germline V gene has CDR1 MGHRA and CDR2 YSYEKL.

The CDR3 region has the DNA TGTGCCAGCAGCTGGGGGGGGGGGGGACTAGCGCTTAACGAGCAGTACTTC. Translation gives CASSWGGGGLALNEQYF. V and J are TRBV5-6 and TRBJ2-7; 10 bases fit TRBD2. This CDR3 contains 17 residues. V trimming: 3 bases; J trimming: 5 bases; junction bases outside the gene matches: 14. CDR1 and CDR2 from the germline V gene are SGHDT and YYEEEE.